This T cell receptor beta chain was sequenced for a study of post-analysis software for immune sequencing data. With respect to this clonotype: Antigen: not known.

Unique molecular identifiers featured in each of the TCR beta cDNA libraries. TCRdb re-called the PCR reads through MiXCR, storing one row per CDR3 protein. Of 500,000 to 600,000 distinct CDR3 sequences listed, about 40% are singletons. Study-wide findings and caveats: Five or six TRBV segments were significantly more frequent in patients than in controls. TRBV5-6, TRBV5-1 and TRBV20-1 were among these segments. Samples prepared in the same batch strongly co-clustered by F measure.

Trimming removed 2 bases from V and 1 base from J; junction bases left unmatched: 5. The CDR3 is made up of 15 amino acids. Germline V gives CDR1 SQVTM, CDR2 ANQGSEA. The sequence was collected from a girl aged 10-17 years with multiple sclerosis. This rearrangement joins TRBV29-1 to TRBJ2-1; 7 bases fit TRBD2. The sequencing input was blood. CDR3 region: CSVERGRASYNEQFF. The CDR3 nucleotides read TGCAGCGTTGAACGAGGGAGGGCATCCTACAATGAGCAGTTCTTC.